One and the same sample provided the 27 T cell receptor beta chains below, sequenced in a study of Ad26.COV2.S vaccination and SARS-CoV-2 variants. Assay used: immunoSEQ multiplex PCR; TCRdb lists only in-frame clones, some missing. The table lists about 440,000 clones, 90% of them singletons. Treatment indicated: about 20 received Ad26.COV2.S at low or high dose, single or two shots; roughly five received placebo; per-sample allocation not given. Sampling was done on day 63 after the first vaccine or placebo injection. The sequencing here drew on peripheral blood, taken in a trial of Ad26.COV2.S vaccine versus placebo. The receptors were sampled from a person aged 18 to 59 who received the Ad26.COV2.S COVID-19 vaccine or a placebo.

This CDR3 reads CASNPWWGETSGANVLTF. The DNA for the CDR3 is TGTGCCAGCAACCCCTGGTGGGGGGAAACTTCTGGGGCCAACGTCCTGACTTTC. J is TRBJ2-6 and V is TRBV5-4; D is perhaps TRBD2 (6 bases). Germline V gene sequence: CDR1 SGHNT, CDR2 YYREEE (reference sequence). Trimming shortened V by 6 bases and J by 1 base, and 20 bases separated the two germline ends. The CDR3 length is 18 residues. Full variable domain (missing parts from reference TRBV5-4 and TRBJ2-6): ETGVTQSPTHLIKTRGQQVTLRCSSQSGHNTVSWYQQALGQGPQFIFQYYREEENGRGNFPPRFSGLQFPNYSSELNVNALELDDSALYLCASNPWWGETSGANVLTFGAGSRLTVL.

The chain employs TRBV9 and TRBJ1-2; D may be TRBD1 (6 bases). Trimming took off 5 bases at V and 1 base at J, with 18 bases between the two ends. CDR3 length equals 16 residues. Germline V gives CDR1 SGDLS, CDR2 YYNGEE. CDR3 sequence reads: CASRGQGNGVNYGYTF. In DNA, the CDR3 is TGTGCCAGCAGGGGCCAGGGGAACGGGGTTAACTATGGCTACACCTTC.

The chain combines TRBV2 with TRBJ2-7; the D gene is possibly TRBD2 (5 bases). Germline lookup yields CDR1 SNHLY and CDR2 FYNNEI. CDR3 length: 12 residues. Deletions cut 6 bases from V and 7 bases from J, with 13 bases between. CDR3 DNA sequence: TGTGCCAGCAGAGGGAGTAGGAGGGAGCAGTACTTC. This sequence encodes CASRGSRREQYF.

This chain links TRBV7-3 with TRBJ2-2, with 13 positions matching TRBD2. The CDR3 covers 22 residues. From germline, CDR1 is SGHTA and CDR2 FQGTGA. V gave up 6 bases and J gave up 6 bases; unmatched junction bases: 25. CDR3 in DNA: TGTGCCAGCAGTAAAGGCCCTACTAGCGGGAGGGCCCTCTTTGACCCCCCCGGGGAGCTGTTTTTT. Its translation: CASSKGPTSGRALFDPPGELFF.

The rearrangement links TRBV2 to TRBJ1-6; 7 positions match TRBD1. The CDR3 totals 13 residues. V shed 9 bases and J 6 bases; nucleotides not matched to a gene: 5. Looked up from germline, CDR1 is SNHLY and CDR2 is FYNNEI. The CDR3 reads CARRQGGNSPLHF. In DNA form, the CDR3 reads TGTGCCAGAAGACAGGGTGGTAATTCACCCCTCCACTTT. Variable domain in full (rest from reference TRBV2 and TRBJ1-6): EPEVTQTPSHQVTQMGQEVILRCVPISNHLYFYWYRQILGQKVEFLVSFYNNEISEKSEIFDDQFSVERPDGSNFTLKIRSTKLEDSAMYFCARRQGGNSPLHFGNGTRLTVT.

This clone has a single count. The gene calls are TRBV7-3 and TRBJ2-1, with 9 bases identical to TRBD2. This CDR3 has 18 residues. Trimming at V came to 4 bases and at J to 5 bases, leaving 15 bases not matched to a gene. Germline V gene sequence: CDR1 SGHTA, CDR2 FQGTGA. The DNA of the CDR3 is TGTGCCAGCAGCTCCAGGATTGGCGGGAGGGCAAGGGACAATGAGCAGTTCTTC. Its translation is CASSSRIGGRARDNEQFF.

The chain has TRBV18 and TRBJ1-4; the D gene is possibly TRBD1 (5 bases). Germline V lookup: CDR1 KGHSH, CDR2 LQKENI. The CDR3 has 15 residues. Trimming cost V 3 bases and J 4 bases, with 12 bases left between them. The CDR3 reads CASSPTTAYNEKLFF. The CDR3 bases are TGTGCCAGCTCACCGACGACAGCCTATAATGAAAAACTGTTTTTT.

The rearrangement uses TRBV28 and TRBJ2-2; D unclear. V gave up 5 bases and J gave up 4 bases, with 14 bases separating them. The CDR3 is 15 amino acids. The germline V gene has CDR1 MDHEN and CDR2 SYDVKM. CDR3 sequence reads: CASSRGLGITGELFF. CDR3 nucleotides: TGTGCCAGCAGTCGAGGTCTGGGGATCACCGGGGAGCTGTTTTTT.

This chain links TRBV28 with TRBJ1-5; possibly TRBD1 for D (5 bases). Looked up from germline, CDR1 is MDHEN and CDR2 is SYDVKM. V lost 3 bases, J lost 2 bases, and 11 bases lay in between. This CDR3 contains 15 residues. The CDR3 spells CASSFQGWGNQPQHF. The DNA of the CDR3 is TGTGCCAGCAGTTTTCAGGGCTGGGGCAATCAGCCCCAGCATTTT.

This clone was seen a handful of times. This chain links TRBV27 with TRBJ1-1; D gene uncertain. The CDR3 contains 15 residues. Per germline, CDR1 MNHEY and CDR2 SMNVEV (reference sequence). V was clipped by 2 bases and J by 4 bases, with 14 bases between them. CDR3 in amino acids: CASSLTPEAGTEAFF. Written as DNA, the CDR3 is TGTGCCAGCAGTTTAACCCCCGAGGCCGGCACTGAAGCTTTCTTT.

The rearrangement joins TRBV7-2 to TRBJ2-7; D perhaps matches TRBD1 (6 bases). Between the trimmed V and J ends, which lost 1 base and 7 bases, there was a span of 17 bases. The CDR3 runs 15 residues. Germline-derived CDR1 and CDR2 are SGHTA and FQGNSA. The CDR3 spells CASSLGPGDLGEQYF. The CDR3 DNA reads TGTGCCAGCAGCTTAGGCCCAGGGGACCTTGGGGAGCAGTACTTC.

This sequence joins TRBV2 and TRBJ1-1, with D possibly matching TRBD1 (6 bases). V was pared by 2 bases and J by 5 bases, with 9 bases between. CDR1 and CDR2 from the germline V gene are SNHLY and FYNNEI. The CDR3 contains 13 residues. In nucleotides, the CDR3 is TGTGCCAGCAGTGAAAACAGGGTAACTGAAGCTTTCTTT. This codes for CASSENRVTEAFF.

The J gene is TRBJ2-2, the V gene TRBV7-8; 8 positions match TRBD2. Trimming removed 4 bases from V and 4 bases from J; junction bases left unmatched: 8. Germline assignment: CDR1 SGHVS and CDR2 FQNEAQ. The CDR3 totals 16 residues. This CDR3 reads CASSWLGTSGTGELFF. The CDR3 DNA reads TGTGCCAGCAGCTGGTTAGGGACTAGTGGCACCGGGGAGCTGTTTTTT.

This sequence joins TRBV19 and TRBJ2-2; the match to TRBD1 covers 8 bases. V shed 6 bases, J shed 3 bases, and the junction held 6 bases outside the gene matches. CDR3 length equals 15 residues. Germline V lookup: CDR1 LNHDA, CDR2 SQIVND (reference sequence). CDR3 nucleotides: TGTGCCAGTAGCAGAACAGGGGGGCACACCGGGGAGCTGTTTTTT. Translation gives CASSRTGGHTGELFF. The variable domain in full, with the rest retrieved from reference TRBV19 and TRBJ2-2, is DGGITQSPKYLFRKEGQNVTLSCEQNLNHDAMYWYRQDPGQGLRLIYYSQIVNDFQKGDIAEGYSVSREKKESFPLTVTSAQKNPTAFYLCASSRTGGHTGELFFGEGSRLTVL.

The chain recombines TRBV5-1 with TRBJ2-7; D is perhaps TRBD1 (6 bases). The CDR3 totals 15 residues. V dropped 0 bases and J dropped 1 base, with 11 bases sitting between them. From germline, CDR1 is SGHRS and CDR2 YFSETQ. CDR3 nucleotide sequence: TGCGCCAGCAGCTTGGCGCCCGGACAGTCCTACGAGCAGTACTTC. Translating gives CASSLAPGQSYEQYF. The whole variable domain, remainder taken from reference TRBV5-1 and TRBJ2-7, is KAGVTQTPRYLIKTRGQQVTLSCSPISGHRSVSWYQQTPGQGLQFLFEYFSETQRNKGNFPGRFSGRQFSNSRSEMNVSTLELGDSALYLCASSLAPGQSYEQYFGPGTRLTVT.

The rearrangement links TRBV27 to TRBJ2-3; D possibly corresponds to TRBD2 (5 bases). This CDR3 has 13 amino acids. Between the trimmed V and J ends, which lost 6 bases and 3 bases, there was a span of 10 bases. Germline CDR1 and CDR2: MNHEY and SMNVEV (reference sequence). CDR3 nucleotide sequence: TGTGCCAGCAGCCGACCGGGGACAGATACGCAGTATTTT. It translates to CASSRPGTDTQYF.

The chain couples TRBV19 to TRBJ2-7; possible D gene TRBD2, 5 bases. V was shortened by 6 bases and J by 3 bases, with 18 bases between the two germline ends. This CDR3 has 15 amino acids. Germline V gene sequence: CDR1 LNHDA, CDR2 SQIVND (reference sequence). This chain's CDR3 is CASRLRDNLLYEQYF. CDR3 DNA sequence: TGTGCCAGTAGACTCCGGGATAACTTGCTCTACGAGCAGTACTTC.

This clone is a singleton in its sample. CDR3: CASSLAGGGGIRETQYF. The CDR3 nucleotides read TGTGCCAGCAGCTTAGCGGGGGGGGGCGGGATACGAGAGACCCAGTACTTC. This chain connects TRBV7-2 to TRBJ2-5, with a possible D match to TRBD2 (7 bases). The CDR3 runs to 17 residues. Germline V gene sequence: CDR1 SGHTA, CDR2 FQGNSA. Between the trimmed V and J ends, which lost 0 bases and 4 bases, there was a span of 18 bases. The whole variable domain, remainder taken from reference TRBV7-2 and TRBJ2-5, is GAGVSQSPSNKVTEKGKDVELRCDPISGHTALYWYRQSLGQGLEFLIYFQGNSAPDKSGLPSDRFSAERTGGSVSTLTIQRTQQEDSAVYLCASSLAGGGGIRETQYFGPGTRLLVL.

This chain links TRBV27 with TRBJ2-1; D could derive from TRBD1 or TRBD2 (5 bases each). Germline values: CDR1 MNHEY, CDR2 SMNVEV (reference sequence). The CDR3 runs 13 residues. Trimming stripped 3 bases from V and 7 bases from J, with 10 bases between. The chain's CDR3 is CASSFSEGNEQFF. For the CDR3, the DNA is TGTGCCAGCAGTTTTAGTGAGGGGAATGAGCAGTTCTTC.

V usage is TRBV2 and J usage is TRBJ2-2; 7 bases are shared with TRBD1. The CDR3 has 15 residues. Germline CDR1 and CDR2: SNHLY and FYNNEI. V shed 1 base, J shed 3 bases, and the junction held 2 bases outside the gene matches. The CDR3 region is CASSEETGYTGELFF. The CDR3 DNA reads TGTGCCAGCAGTGAAGAGACAGGGTACACCGGGGAGCTGTTTTTT.

This chain connects TRBV24-1 to TRBJ2-7; D could derive from TRBD1 or TRBD2 (6 bases each). From germline, CDR1 is KGHDR and CDR2 SFDVKD. Trimming shortened V by 5 bases and J by 0 bases, and 10 bases separated the two germline ends. The CDR3 extends over 14 amino acids. CDR3 sequence (DNA): TGTGCCACCAGTGGGAGGGGGAGCTCCTACGAGCAGTACTTC. It specifies CATSGRGSSYEQYF.

This clone was detected only a few times. The chain uses TRBV6-5 and TRBJ2-7; perhaps TRBD1 as D (6 bases). Germline V gene lookup returns CDR1 MNHEY and CDR2 SVGAGI. The length of the CDR3 is 14 residues. V lost 4 bases, J lost 3 bases, and 13 bases lay in between. CDR3 protein: CASSLTGQSYEQYF. In DNA, the CDR3 is TGTGCCAGCAGTTTAACAGGGCAAAGCTACGAGCAGTACTTC.

The chain combines TRBV3-1 (or the pseudogene TRBV3-2) with TRBJ2-3; D uncertain. Germline V CDR1 and CDR2: LGHDT, YNNKEL (reference sequence). Trimming left V 0 bases short and J 2 bases short, with 9 bases between. The CDR3 extends over 15 amino acids. Here the CDR3 DNA reads TGTGCCAGCAGCCAAGAAACTACCTACACAGATACGCAGTATTTT. Protein: CASSQETTYTDTQYF.

The V gene is TRBV6-1, the J gene TRBJ2-1; D possibly corresponds to TRBD1 (6 bases). The V gene lost 1 base and the J gene lost 8 bases, with 12 bases spanning the gap. CDR3 length: 14 residues. The germline gives CDR1 MNHNS, CDR2 SASEGT. The CDR3 region has the DNA TGTGCCAGCAGTGAAGGTCAGGGGCCGGATGAGCAGTTCTTC. It codes for CASSEGQGPDEQFF.

The rearrangement uses TRBV11-3 and TRBJ2-1; 7 bases map to TRBD2. Germline CDR1 reads SGHNT; CDR2 reads YENEEA. The CDR3 has 17 residues. With V trimmed by 5 bases and J by 0 bases, 10 bases remained unmatched. The CDR3 DNA reads TGTGCCAGCAGCCGGGCCGGGGGGAGCGGCTCCTACAATGAGCAGTTCTTC. Translating gives CASSRAGGSGSYNEQFF.

The chain carries TRBV10-2 and TRBJ1-5; 8 nucleotides line up with TRBD1. Germline CDR1 WSHSY, CDR2 SAAADI. Trimming at V came to 7 bases and at J to 9 bases, leaving 11 bases not matched to a gene. The CDR3 totals 14 residues. CDR3 sequence (DNA): TGCGCCAGCACCCCAGGGGGCTTTGTACGGCCCCAGCATTTT. It codes for CASTPGGFVRPQHF.

J is TRBJ2-7 and V is TRBV6-2 or TRBV6-3; D is uncertain. The V end was cut by 2 bases, the J end by 1 base, with 18 bases between. CDR1 is MNHEY, CDR2 SVGEGT, per germline. The CDR3 sequence is 17 residues long. CDR3 protein: CASSYPARAQPSYEQYF. CDR3 coding DNA: TGTGCCAGCAGTTACCCGGCCCGGGCTCAACCGTCCTACGAGCAGTACTTC.